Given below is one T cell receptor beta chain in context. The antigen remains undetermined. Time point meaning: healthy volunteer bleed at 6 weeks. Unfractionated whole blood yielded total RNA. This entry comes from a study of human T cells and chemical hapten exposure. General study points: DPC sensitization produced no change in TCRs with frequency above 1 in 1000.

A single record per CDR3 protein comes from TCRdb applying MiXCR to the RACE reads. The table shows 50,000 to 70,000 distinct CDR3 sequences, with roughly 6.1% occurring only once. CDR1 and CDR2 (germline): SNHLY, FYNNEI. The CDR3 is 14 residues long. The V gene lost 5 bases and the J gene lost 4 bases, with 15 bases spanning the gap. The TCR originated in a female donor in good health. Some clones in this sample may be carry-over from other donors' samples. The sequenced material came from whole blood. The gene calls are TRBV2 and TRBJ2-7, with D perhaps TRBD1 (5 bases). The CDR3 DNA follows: TGTGCCAGCAGTACCCTGGACAAAAGATACGAGCAGTACTTC. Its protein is CASSTLDKRYEQYF.